This T cell receptor (beta chain) appears in the sequencing data of a study of T cells after yellow fever vaccination. At least ten counts were recorded for this clonotype. MiXCR was run by TCRdb on the 5' RACE reads, yielding one entry per CDR3 protein. The data show roughly 74,000 distinct CDR3 sequences, with approximately 6.5% seen just once and roughly 35% held by the top ten. The origin of this receptor is a man between 18 and 29 years old who received the YFV17D yellow fever vaccine. Sequences were derived from CD8+ T cells sorted from PBMCs, sampled 4 to 6 days after the first yellow fever vaccination.

The CDR3 region has the DNA TGTGCTAGTGGTACCTCCGTAACGCGGGGGGAAGACACAGATACGCAGTATTTT. Amino acid sequence: CASGTSVTRGEDTDTQYF. The V call is TRBV12-5, the J call TRBJ2-3; 8 positions agree with TRBD2. V was clipped by 5 bases and J by 2 bases; unmatched bases: 15. Germline loops: CDR1 LGHNT, CDR2 FRNRAP. This CDR3 is built from 18 residues.